This is a list of T cell receptor beta chains from one sample in a study of shared clonotypes between healthy human individuals. The protocol was immunoSEQ multiplex PCR, while the TCRdb copy is restricted to in-frame clones and leaves out a portion. The sample records 490,000 or so clones, roughly 85% being singletons. The sequencing input was PBMCs. The source of these receptors is a woman between 40 and 50 years old in good health. Some clones in this sample may be carry-over from other donors' samples. The CDR3 runs from the conserved cysteine through the conserved F or W. A D gene is named only where the DNA matches it firmly. For some rows the clone size is stated as once, few or many, or as a class when expanded; others skip it.

J	D	V	length	size	CDR3
TRBJ2-7	-	TRBV30	14	-	CAWRGWGNSYEQYF
TRBJ2-7	-	TRBV7-2	12	-	CASSPSHDEQYF
TRBJ2-7	-	TRBV6-6	14	-	CASSYYRDIYEQYF
TRBJ2-1	TRBD2	TRBV5-4	19	-	CASSLGIASGRPSYNEQFF
TRBJ2-3	-	TRBV5-1	14	-	CASSSASPTDTQYF
TRBJ2-7	-	TRBV2	16	-	CAIHVSSRGGAYEQYF
TRBJ2-7	TRBD1	TRBV7-9	14	-	CASSPRQGTYEQYF
TRBJ2-1	-	TRBV19	14	-	CASRYRQAGNEQFF
TRBJ2-5	TRBD2	TRBV4-2	18	-	CASSHQFTLAGLGETQYF
TRBJ2-3	-	TRBV7-8	16	-	CASSSFSGGGTDTQYF
TRBJ2-1	-	TRBV28	15	-	CASSLGTSSYNEQFF
TRBJ1-1	-	TRBV4-1	13	-	CASSQDRQVRAFF
TRBJ1-1	-	TRBV7-2	14	-	CASSLWLMNTEAFF
TRBJ2-2	TRBD2	TRBV28	15	many	CASRKASGNTGELFF
TRBJ2-7	TRBD1	TRBV30	15	few	CAWSYRGPQAYEQYF
TRBJ2-7	TRBD1	TRBV5-4	14	-	CASSRTGGSGEQYF
TRBJ1-1	-	TRBV6-5	14	-	CASSYSRWNTEAFF